This T cell receptor (beta chain) originates from a study of persistence of HIV-infected CD4 T cells. At the level of the study: Isolated cells were CMV- and HIV-1 Gag-responding CD4+ T cells.

Turning to this clone: Antigen unknown.

There are 15 residues in the CDR3. Trimming left V 4 bases short and J 3 bases short, with 10 bases between. The germline V gene encodes CDR1 MNHEY and CDR2 SMNVEV (reference sequence). Cells were stimulated with overlapping HIV-1 Gag 15-mer peptides. CD40L/CD69 double-negative CD45RO-high memory CD4+ T cells were collected. Adults with HIV-1 started suppressive ART while chronically infected. Undetectable plasma HIV-1 RNA below 50 copies/mL lasted at least 4 years. The libraries were made with immunoSEQ version 4 in survey mode. TCRdb's table, derived via immunoSEQ multiplex PCR, lists solely in-frame clones and lacks some. This table has about 36,000 clones, about 84% appearing once.

This clonotype was sampled from an adult with HIV. The donor label of this sample is uncertain. Sequenced material: cultured CD4+ T cells from PBMCs, taken from a patient who received antiretroviral therapy. The chain couples TRBV27 to TRBJ2-6, with D maybe TRBD2 (6 bases). CDR3 coding DNA: TGTGCCAGCAGTTCCCTGGGAGGTGGGGCCAACGTCCTGACTTTC. Protein product: CASSSLGGGANVLTF.